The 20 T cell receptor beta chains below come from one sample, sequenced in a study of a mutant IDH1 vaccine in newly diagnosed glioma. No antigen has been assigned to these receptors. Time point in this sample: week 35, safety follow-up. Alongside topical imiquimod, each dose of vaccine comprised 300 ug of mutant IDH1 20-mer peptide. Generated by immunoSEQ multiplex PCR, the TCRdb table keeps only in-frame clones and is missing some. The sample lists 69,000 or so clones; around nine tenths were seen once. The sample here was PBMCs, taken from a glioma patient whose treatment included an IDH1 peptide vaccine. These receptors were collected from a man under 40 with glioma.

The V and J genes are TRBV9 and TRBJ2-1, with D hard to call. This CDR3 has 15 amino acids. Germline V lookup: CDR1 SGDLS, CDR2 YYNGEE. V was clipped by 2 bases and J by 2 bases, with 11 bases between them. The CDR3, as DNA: TGTGCCAGCAGCGTTACGCCTGACACCTACAATGAGCAGTTCTTC. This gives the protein CASSVTPDTYNEQFF.

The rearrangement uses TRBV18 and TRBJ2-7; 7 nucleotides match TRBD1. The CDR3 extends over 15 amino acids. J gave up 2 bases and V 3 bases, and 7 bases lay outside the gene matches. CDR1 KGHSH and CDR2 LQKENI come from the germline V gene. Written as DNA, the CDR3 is TGTGCCAGCTCACCCGGGACAGAGATTCCCTACGAGCAGTACTTC. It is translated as CASSPGTEIPYEQYF.

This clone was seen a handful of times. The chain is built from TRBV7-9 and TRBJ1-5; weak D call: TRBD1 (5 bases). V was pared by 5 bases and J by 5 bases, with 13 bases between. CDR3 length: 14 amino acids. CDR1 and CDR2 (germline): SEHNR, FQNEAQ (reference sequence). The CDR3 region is CASSAAGTHQPQHF. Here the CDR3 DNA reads TGTGCCAGCAGCGCGGCCGGGACCCATCAGCCCCAGCATTTT.

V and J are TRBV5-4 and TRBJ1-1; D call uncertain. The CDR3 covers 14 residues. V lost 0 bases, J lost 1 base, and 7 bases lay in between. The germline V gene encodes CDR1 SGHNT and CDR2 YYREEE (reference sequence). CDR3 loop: CASSLEQQNTEAFF. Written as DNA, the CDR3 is TGTGCCAGCAGCTTGGAGCAGCAGAACACTGAAGCTTTCTTT.

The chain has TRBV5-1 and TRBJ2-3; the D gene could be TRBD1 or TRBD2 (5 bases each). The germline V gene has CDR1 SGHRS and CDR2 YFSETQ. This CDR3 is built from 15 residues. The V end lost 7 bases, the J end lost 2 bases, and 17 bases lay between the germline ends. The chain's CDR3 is CASGDGVYSTDTQYF. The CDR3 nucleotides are TGCGCCAGCGGGGACGGAGTTTACTCCACAGATACGCAGTATTTT.

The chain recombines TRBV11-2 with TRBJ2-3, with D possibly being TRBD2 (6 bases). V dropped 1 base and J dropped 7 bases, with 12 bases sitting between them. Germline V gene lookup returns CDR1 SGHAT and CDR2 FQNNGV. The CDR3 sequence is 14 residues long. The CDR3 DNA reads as TGTGCCAGCAGCTTAGGACTAGATCGCCATACGCAGTATTTT. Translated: CASSLGLDRHTQYF.

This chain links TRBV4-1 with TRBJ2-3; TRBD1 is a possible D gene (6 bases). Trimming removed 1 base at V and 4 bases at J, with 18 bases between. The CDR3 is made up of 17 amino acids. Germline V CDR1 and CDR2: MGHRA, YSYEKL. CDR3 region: CASSQVLEPRGADTQYF. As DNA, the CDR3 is TGCGCCAGCAGCCAAGTACTGGAACCCAGGGGCGCAGATACGCAGTATTTT.

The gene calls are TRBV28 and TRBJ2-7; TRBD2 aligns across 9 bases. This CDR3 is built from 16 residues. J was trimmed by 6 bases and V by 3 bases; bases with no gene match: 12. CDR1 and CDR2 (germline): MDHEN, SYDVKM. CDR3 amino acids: CASSLEVAGVRGEQYF. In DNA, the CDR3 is TGTGCCAGCAGTTTGGAAGTAGCGGGAGTTAGGGGCGAGCAGTACTTC.

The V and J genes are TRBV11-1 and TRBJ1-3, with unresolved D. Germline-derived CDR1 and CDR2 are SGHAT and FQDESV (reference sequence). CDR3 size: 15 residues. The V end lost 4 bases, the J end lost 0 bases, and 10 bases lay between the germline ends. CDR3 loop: CASSYGRFSGNTIYF. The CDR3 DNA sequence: TGTGCCAGCAGCTACGGACGGTTCTCTGGAAACACCATATATTTT.

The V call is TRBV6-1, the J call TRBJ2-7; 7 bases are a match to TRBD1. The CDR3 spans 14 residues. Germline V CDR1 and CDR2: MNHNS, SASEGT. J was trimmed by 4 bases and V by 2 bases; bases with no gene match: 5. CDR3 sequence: CASSELGQIYEQYF. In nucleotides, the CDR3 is TGTGCCAGCAGTGAATTGGGACAGATTTACGAGCAGTACTTC.

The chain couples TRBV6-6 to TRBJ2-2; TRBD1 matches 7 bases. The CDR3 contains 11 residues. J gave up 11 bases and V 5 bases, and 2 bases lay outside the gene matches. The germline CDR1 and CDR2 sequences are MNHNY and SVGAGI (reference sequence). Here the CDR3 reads CASSTGVELFF. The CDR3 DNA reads TGTGCCAGCAGTACAGGGGTAGAGCTGTTTTTT.

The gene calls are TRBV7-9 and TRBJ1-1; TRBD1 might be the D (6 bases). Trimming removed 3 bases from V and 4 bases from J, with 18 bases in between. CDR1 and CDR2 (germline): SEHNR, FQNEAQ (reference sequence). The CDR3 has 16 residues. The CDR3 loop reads CASSLKSSGAPTEAFF. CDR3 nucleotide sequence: TGTGCCAGCAGCTTGAAAAGTTCGGGGGCCCCCACTGAAGCTTTCTTT.

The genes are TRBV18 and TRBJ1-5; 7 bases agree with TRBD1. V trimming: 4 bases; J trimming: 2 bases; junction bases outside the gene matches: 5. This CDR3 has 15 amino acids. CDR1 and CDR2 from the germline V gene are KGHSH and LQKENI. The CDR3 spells CASSQDRAGNQPQHF. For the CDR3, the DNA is TGTGCCAGCTCACAAGACAGGGCGGGCAATCAGCCCCAGCATTTT.

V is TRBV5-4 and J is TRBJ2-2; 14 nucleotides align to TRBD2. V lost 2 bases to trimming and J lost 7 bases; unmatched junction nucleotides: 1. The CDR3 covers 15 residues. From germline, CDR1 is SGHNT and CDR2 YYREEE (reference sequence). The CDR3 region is CASSFGLAGGGELFF. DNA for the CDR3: TGTGCCAGCAGCTTTGGACTAGCGGGAGGCGGGGAGCTGTTTTTT.

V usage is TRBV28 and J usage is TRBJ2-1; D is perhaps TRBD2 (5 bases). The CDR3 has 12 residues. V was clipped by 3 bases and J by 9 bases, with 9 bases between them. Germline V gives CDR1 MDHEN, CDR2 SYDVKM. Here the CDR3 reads CASSLRVSEQFF. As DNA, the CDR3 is TGTGCCAGCAGTTTGAGGGTGAGTGAGCAGTTCTTC.

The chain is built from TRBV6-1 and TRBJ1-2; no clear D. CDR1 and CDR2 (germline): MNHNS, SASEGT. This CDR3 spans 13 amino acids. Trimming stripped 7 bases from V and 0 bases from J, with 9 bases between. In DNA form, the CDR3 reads TGTGCCAGCACGCTCTCTACTAACTATGGCTACACCTTC. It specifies CASTLSTNYGYTF.

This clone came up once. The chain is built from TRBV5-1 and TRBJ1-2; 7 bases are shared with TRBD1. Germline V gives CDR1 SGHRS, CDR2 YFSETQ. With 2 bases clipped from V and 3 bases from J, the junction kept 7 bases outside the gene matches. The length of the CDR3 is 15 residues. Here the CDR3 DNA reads TGCGCCAGCAGCTTACAGGGGACCTCGGACTATGGCTACACCTTC. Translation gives CASSLQGTSDYGYTF.

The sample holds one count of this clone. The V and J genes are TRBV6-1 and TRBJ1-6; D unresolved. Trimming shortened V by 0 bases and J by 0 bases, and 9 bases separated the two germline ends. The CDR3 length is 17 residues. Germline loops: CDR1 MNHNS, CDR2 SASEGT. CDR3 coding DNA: TGTGCCAGCAGTGAAGCAGACGGGAGCTCCTATAATTCACCCCTCCACTTT. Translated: CASSEADGSSYNSPLHF.

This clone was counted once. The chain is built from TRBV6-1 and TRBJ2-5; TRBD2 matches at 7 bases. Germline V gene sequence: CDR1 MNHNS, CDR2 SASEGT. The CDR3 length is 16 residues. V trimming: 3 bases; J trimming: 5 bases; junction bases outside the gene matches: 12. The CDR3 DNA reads TGTGCCAGCAGTGATTTTAAAGCGGGGCAAATGGAGACCCAGTACTTC. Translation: CASSDFKAGQMETQYF.

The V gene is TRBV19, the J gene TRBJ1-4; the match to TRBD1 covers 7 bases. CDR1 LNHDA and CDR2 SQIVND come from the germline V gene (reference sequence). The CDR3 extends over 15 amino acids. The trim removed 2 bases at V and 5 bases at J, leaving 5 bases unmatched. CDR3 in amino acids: CASSIRTGLNEKLFF. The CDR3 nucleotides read TGTGCCAGTAGTATAAGGACAGGCCTGAATGAAAAACTGTTTTTT.